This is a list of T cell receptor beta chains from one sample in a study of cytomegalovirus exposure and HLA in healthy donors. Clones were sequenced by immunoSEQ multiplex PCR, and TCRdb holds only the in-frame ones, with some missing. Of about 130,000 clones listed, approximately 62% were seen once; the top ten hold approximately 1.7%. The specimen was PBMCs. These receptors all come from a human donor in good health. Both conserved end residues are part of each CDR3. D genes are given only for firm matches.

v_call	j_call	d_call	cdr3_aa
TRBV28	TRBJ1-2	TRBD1	CASSFPAGTGQGYTF
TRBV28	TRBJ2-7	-	CASSSQGPYEQYF
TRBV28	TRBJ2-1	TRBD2	CASSLYRTSGSQFF
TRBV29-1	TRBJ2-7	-	CSVGDTYEQYF
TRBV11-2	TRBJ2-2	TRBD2	CASSLRATSGRARTGELFF
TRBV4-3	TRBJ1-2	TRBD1	CASSQLPLDRSYGYTF
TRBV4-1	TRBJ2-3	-	CASSGRVLRGTDTQYF
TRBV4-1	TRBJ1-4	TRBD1	CASSQAGTGNEKLFF
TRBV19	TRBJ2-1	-	CASSSLNEQFF
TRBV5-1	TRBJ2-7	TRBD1	CASSLQGAYEQYF
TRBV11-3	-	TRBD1	CASSGGTGPPYEQYF
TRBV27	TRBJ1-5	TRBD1	CASRRDRGNQPQHF
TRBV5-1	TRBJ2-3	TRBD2	CASSPGTSGTDTQYF
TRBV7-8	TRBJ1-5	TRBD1	CASSSLQGKYQPQHF
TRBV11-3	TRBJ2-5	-	CASSLGLPAGAQETQYF
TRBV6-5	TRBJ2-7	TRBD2	CASKRGLSYEQYF
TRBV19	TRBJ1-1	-	CATPTGVGTEAFF
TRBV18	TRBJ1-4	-	CASSPGTANEKLFF
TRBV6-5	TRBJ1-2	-	CASSVLDRNYGYTF
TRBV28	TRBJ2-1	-	CASEGEQGAYNEQFF
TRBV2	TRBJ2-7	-	CASRANSGTYEQYF
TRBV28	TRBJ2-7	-	CASSFSPSGNAEQYF
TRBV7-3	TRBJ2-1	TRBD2	CASSLLTSGSSVYEQFF
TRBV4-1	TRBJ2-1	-	CASSQVLGRSSYNEQFF
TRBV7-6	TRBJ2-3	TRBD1	CASSPGTGSTDTQYF
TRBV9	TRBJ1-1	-	CASSVEGSGTEAFF
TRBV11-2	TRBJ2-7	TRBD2	CASSQGLAGLGYEQYF
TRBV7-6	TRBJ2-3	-	CASSLDRSTDTQYF
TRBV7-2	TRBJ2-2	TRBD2	CASSLNLGLAAHTGELFF
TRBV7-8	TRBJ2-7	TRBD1	CASSLRWVVDGDRKAYEQYF